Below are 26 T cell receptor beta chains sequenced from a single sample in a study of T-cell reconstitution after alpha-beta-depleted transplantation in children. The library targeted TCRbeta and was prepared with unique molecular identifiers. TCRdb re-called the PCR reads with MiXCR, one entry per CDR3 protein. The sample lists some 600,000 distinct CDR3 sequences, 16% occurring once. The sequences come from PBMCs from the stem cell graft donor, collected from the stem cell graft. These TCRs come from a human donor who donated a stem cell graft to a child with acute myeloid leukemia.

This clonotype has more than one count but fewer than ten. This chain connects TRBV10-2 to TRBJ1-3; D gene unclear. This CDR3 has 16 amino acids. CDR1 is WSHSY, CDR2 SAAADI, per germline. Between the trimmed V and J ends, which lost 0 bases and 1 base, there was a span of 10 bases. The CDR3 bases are TGCGCCAGCAGTGAGTCGCCAGTGCTTTCTGGAAACACCATATATTTT. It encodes CASSESPVLSGNTIYF.

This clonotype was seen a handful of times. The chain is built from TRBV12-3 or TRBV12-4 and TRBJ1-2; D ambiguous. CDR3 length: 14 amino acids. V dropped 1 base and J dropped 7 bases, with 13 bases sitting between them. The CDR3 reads CASSLDLSRRGYTF. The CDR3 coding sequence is TGTGCCAGCAGTTTAGATCTATCTCGGCGTGGCTACACCTTC.

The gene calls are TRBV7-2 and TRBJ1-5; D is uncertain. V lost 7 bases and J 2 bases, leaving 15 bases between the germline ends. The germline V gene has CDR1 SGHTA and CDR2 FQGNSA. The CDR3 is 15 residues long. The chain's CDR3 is CASTRGRNGNQPQHF. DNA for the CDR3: TGTGCCAGCACCCGCGGGAGGAACGGCAATCAGCCCCAGCATTTT. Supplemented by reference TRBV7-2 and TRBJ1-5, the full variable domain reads GAGVSQSPSNKVTEKGKDVELRCDPISGHTALYWYRQSLGQGLEFLIYFQGNSAPDKSGLPSDRFSAERTGGSVSTLTIQRTQQEDSAVYLCASTRGRNGNQPQHFGDGTRLSIL.

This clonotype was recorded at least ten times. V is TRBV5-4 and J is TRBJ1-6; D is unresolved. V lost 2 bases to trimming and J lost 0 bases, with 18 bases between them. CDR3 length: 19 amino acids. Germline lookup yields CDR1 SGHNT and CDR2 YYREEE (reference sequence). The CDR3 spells CASSFGPLLGSSYNSPLHF. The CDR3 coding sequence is TGTGCCAGCAGCTTTGGGCCGCTACTAGGGTCCTCCTATAATTCACCCCTCCACTTT.

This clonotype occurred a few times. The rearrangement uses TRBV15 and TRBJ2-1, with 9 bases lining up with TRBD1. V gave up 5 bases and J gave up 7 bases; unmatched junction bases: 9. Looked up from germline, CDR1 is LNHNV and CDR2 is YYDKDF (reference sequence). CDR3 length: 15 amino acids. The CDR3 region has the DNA TGTGCCACCAGCGAACTTCCGGGACAGGGAAATGAGCAGTTCTTC. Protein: CATSELPGQGNEQFF.

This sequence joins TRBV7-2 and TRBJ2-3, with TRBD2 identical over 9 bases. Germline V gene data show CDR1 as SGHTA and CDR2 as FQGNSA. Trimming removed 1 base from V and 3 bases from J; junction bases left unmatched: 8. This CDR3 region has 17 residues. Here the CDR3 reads CASSLVGLAGKTDTQYF. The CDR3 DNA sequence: TGTGCCAGCAGCTTAGTAGGGCTAGCGGGGAAAACAGATACGCAGTATTTT.

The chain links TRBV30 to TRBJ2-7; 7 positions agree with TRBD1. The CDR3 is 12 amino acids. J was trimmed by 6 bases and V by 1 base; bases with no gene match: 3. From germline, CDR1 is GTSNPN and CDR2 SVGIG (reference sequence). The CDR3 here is CAWSEGGSEQYF. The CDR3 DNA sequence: TGTGCCTGGAGTGAAGGGGGCTCCGAGCAGTACTTC.

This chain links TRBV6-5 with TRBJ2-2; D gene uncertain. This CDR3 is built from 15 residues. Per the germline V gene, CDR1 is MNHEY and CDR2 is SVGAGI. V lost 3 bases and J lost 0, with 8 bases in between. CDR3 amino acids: CASSYWGPNTGELFF. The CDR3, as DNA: TGTGCCAGCAGTTATTGGGGTCCGAACACCGGGGAGCTGTTTTTT.

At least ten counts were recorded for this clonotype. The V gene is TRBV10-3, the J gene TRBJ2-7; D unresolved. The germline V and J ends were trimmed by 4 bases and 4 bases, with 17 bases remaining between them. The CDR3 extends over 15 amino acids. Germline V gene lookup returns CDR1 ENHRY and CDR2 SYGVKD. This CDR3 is CAISAAAQRSYEQYF. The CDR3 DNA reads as TGTGCCATCAGTGCGGCAGCCCAACGATCTTACGAGCAGTACTTC.

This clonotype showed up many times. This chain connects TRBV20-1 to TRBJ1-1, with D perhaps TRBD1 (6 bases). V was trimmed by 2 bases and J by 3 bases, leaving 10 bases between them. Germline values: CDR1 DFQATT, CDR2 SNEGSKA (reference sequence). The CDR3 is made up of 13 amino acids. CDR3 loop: CSARQGGHTEAFF. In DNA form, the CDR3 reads TGCAGTGCTAGACAAGGGGGGCACACTGAAGCTTTCTTT.

CDR3 DNA: TGTGCCAGCAGCCCGCTGGGGGATAGTGAAAAACTGTTTTTT. Its protein is CASSPLGDSEKLFF. The chain couples TRBV5-6 to TRBJ1-4, with D perhaps matching TRBD1 (5 bases). The CDR3 runs 14 residues. V was clipped by 4 bases and J by 7 bases, with 14 bases between them. Looked up from germline, CDR1 is SGHDT and CDR2 is YYEEEE.

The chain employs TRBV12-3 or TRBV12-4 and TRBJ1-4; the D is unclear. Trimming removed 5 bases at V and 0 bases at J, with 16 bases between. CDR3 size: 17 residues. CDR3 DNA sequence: TGTGCCAGCAGTGGGTGGGCCGACCCTTCAACTAATGAAAAACTGTTTTTT. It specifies CASSGWADPSTNEKLFF.

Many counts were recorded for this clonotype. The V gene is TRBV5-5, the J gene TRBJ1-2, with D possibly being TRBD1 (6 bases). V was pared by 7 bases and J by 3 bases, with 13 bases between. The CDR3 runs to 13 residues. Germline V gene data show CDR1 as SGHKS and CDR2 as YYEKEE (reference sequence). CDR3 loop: CASFAGAYYGYTF. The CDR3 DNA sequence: TGTGCCAGCTTCGCGGGGGCCTACTATGGCTACACCTTC.

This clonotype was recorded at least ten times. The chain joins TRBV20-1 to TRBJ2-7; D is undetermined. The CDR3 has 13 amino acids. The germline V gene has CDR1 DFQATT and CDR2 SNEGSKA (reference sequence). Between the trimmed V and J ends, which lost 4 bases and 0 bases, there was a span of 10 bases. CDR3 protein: CSATVRSSYEQYF. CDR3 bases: TGCAGTGCTACCGTACGGAGCTCCTACGAGCAGTACTTC.

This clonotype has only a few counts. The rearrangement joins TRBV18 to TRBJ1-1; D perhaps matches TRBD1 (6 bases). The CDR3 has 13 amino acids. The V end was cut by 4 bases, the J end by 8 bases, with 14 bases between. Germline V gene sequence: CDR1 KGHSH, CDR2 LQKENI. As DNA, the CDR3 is TGTGCCAGCTCACAAAGCGGGACAACGGAAGCTTTCTTT. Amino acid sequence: CASSQSGTTEAFF.

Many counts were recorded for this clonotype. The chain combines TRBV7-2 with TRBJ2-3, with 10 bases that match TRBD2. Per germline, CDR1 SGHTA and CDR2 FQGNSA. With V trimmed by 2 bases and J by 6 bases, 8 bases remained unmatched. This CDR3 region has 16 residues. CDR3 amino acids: CASSLSAGGAYDTQYF. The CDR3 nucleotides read TGTGCCAGCAGCTTATCAGCGGGGGGGGCCTATGATACGCAGTATTTT.

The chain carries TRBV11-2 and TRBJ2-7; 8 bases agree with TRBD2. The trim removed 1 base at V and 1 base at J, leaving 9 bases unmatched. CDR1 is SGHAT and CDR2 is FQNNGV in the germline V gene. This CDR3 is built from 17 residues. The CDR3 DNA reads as TGTGCCAGCAGCTTAGGTAGCGGGGTTGTGCTTTCCTACGAGCAGTACGTC. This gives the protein CASSLGSGVVLSYEQYV.

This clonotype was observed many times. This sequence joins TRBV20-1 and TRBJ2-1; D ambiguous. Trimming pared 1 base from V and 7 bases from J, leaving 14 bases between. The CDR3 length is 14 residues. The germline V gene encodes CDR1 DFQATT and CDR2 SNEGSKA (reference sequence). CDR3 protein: CSARAPAGRNEQFF. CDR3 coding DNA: TGCAGTGCTAGAGCCCCGGCCGGTAGGAATGAGCAGTTCTTC.

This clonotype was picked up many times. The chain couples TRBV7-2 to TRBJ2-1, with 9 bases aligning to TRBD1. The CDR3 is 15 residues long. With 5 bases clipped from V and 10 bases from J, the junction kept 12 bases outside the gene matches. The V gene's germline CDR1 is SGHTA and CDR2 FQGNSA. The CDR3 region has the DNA TGTGCCAGCAGCCCAGGGACAGGGACGTTCGACGAGCAGTTCTTC. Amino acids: CASSPGTGTFDEQFF.

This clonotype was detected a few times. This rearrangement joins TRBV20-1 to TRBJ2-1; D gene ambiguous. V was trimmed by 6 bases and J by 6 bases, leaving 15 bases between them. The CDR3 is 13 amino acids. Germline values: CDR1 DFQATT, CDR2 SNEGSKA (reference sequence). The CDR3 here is CSAQPGHFNEQFF. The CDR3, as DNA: TGCAGTGCCCAACCGGGCCACTTCAATGAGCAGTTCTTC.

As DNA, the CDR3 is TGTGCCAGCAGCTGGGACCCGGCAGGGGGGAATTCACCCCTCCACTTT. Encoded protein: CASSWDPAGGNSPLHF. This sequence joins TRBV7-6 and TRBJ1-6; 7 bases agree with TRBD1. The ends lost 4 bases at V and 7 bases at J; junction bases unmatched: 10. The length of the CDR3 is 16 residues. Germline loops: CDR1 SGHVS, CDR2 FNYEAQ.

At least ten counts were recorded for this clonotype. The CDR3, as DNA: TGTGCCAGCAGCTTAGGGCAGGTGGAGACCCAGTACTTC. Encoded protein: CASSLGQVETQYF. V gene TRBV7-2 combines with J gene TRBJ2-5; D call uncertain. The length of the CDR3 is 13 residues. The V gene's germline CDR1 is SGHTA and CDR2 FQGNSA. V lost 1 base, J lost 5 bases, and 8 bases lay in between.

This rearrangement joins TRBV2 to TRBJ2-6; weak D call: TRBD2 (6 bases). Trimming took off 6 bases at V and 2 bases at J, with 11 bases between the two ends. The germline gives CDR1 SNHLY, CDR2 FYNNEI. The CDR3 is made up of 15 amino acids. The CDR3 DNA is TGTGCCAGCAGCGCGGGATGGGCTGGGGCCAACGTCCTGACTTTC. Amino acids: CASSAGWAGANVLTF.

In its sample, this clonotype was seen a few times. The CDR3 DNA follows: TGCGCCAGCAGCCATAGAGGGGGGGCCACAGATACGCAGTATTTT. Amino acids: CASSHRGGATDTQYF. This chain links TRBV4-3 with TRBJ2-3; D is possibly TRBD2 (7 bases). The germline V gene encodes CDR1 LGHNA and CDR2 YSLEER. The CDR3 spans 15 residues. Deletions cut 3 bases from V and 2 bases from J, with 12 bases between.

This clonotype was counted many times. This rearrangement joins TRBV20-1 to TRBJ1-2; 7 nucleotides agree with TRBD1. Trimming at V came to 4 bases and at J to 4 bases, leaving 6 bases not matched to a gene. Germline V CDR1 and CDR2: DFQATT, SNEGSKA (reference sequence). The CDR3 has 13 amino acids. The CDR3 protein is CSAIDRDLYGYTF. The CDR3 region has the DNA TGCAGTGCTATAGACAGGGACCTCTATGGCTACACCTTC.

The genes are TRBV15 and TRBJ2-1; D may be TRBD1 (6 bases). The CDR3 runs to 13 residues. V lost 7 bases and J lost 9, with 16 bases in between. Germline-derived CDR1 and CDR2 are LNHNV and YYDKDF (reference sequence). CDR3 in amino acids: CATTSDSNPEQFF. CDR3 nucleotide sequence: TGTGCCACCACCTCGGACAGCAACCCTGAGCAGTTCTTC.